Sequencing of this TCR beta chain was carried out in a study of blood T cells in healthy people across ages. Together with a sample-barcoded 5' primer, a J-beta primer mix was included in a second PCR lasting about 6 to 11 cycles. TCRdb fed the 5' RACE reads into MiXCR, producing one record per CDR3 protein. Of approximately 1.5 million distinct CDR3 sequences in the sample, about 31% are singletons; the top ten hold about 11%. This CDR3 has 16 residues. Trimming shortened V by 0 bases and J by 2 bases, and 12 bases separated the two germline ends. The germline gives CDR1 MNHNY, CDR2 SVGAGI (reference sequence).

Input material: blood. The V call is TRBV6-6, the J call TRBJ2-3; D unclear. The clonotype was recovered from a woman aged 25 to 39 in good health. DNA of the CDR3: TGTGCCAGCAGTTACTCCACGCCGGCGGTCACAGATACGCAGTATTTT. It yields the protein CASSYSTPAVTDTQYF.